Each of the 4 T cell receptor beta chains below was sequenced from the same sample in a study of blood T cell repertoires in COVID-19. Profiling relied on immunoSEQ multiplex PCR, and the TCRdb table lists in-frame clones only, not all of them. The sample has about 110,000 clones, 60% to 85% seen once. Sequencing input: peripheral blood. The receptor set was obtained from a human donor with acute or convalescent COVID-19. The donor label of this sample is uncertain.

The DNA for the CDR3 is TGTGCCATCAGTGAGCCGGGACTGAGCACAGATACGCAGTATTTT. It yields the protein CAISEPGLSTDTQYF. The chain employs TRBV10-3 and TRBJ2-3, with D perhaps TRBD2 (6 bases). V gave up 2 bases and J gave up 0 bases, with 9 bases separating them. The CDR3 runs to 15 residues. Germline CDR1 ENHRY, CDR2 SYGVKD.

This clone was recorded at least ten times. The V call is TRBV20-1, the J call TRBJ2-1; D possibly corresponds to TRBD1 (6 bases). The V end was cut by 3 bases, the J end by 3 bases, with 15 bases between. From germline, CDR1 is DFQATT and CDR2 SNEGSKA (reference sequence). This CDR3 contains 15 residues. As DNA, the CDR3 is TGCAGTGCTAGTAGCGCAGGGGTTGGCTACAATGAGCAGTTCTTC. As protein: CSASSAGVGYNEQFF.

The CDR3 nucleotides read TGTGCCACCAGTGCTAGGTGGGGAGGAGGGACAGATACGCAGTATTTT. Translation: CATSARWGGGTDTQYF. V usage is TRBV24-1 and J usage is TRBJ2-3; maybe TRBD2 (6 bases). Germline lookup yields CDR1 KGHDR and CDR2 SFDVKD. Trimming cost V 5 bases and J 3 bases, with 17 bases left between them. The CDR3 consists of 16 residues.

The chain employs TRBV15 and TRBJ2-7; maybe TRBD2 (6 bases). Between the trimmed V and J ends, which lost 0 bases and 2 bases, there was a span of 11 bases. The CDR3 is made up of 15 amino acids. The germline gives CDR1 LNHNV, CDR2 YYDKDF (reference sequence). CDR3 residues: CATSRDPGGTYEQYV. The CDR3 coding sequence is TGTGCCACCAGCAGAGATCCCGGCGGGACCTACGAGCAGTACGTC.